The 19 T cell receptor beta chains presented below share a single source sample, sequenced in a study of T and B cells in COVID-19 patients. Blood genomic DNA input for TRB amplification was roughly 250-500 ng. TRB rearrangements were amplified by multiplex PCR with BIOMED2 TRB-A/B primers. MiXCR, applied by TCRdb to the multiplex PCR reads, yields one record per CDR3 protein. The sample records about 5,100 distinct CDR3 sequences, 25% to 30% being singletons. The material sequenced was blood. Source of these receptors: a human donor with active COVID-19.

This clonotype is deemed large. V gene TRBV29-1 combines with J gene TRBJ2-1, with D tentatively TRBD1 (6 bases). Germline V lookup: CDR1 SQVTM, CDR2 ANQGSEA. With 6 bases removed from V and 8 bases from J, the gap between germline ends came to 17 bases. The CDR3 loop spans 13 amino acids. This CDR3 reads CSVQMGQVYEQFF. Written as DNA, the CDR3 is TGCAGCGTCCAGATGGGACAAGTCTATGAGCAGTTCTTC.

This clonotype is medium-sized. The rearrangement uses TRBV29-1 and TRBJ2-5, with TRBD2 matching 7 bases. Unmatched junction bases numbered 3, after V lost 1 base and J lost 4 bases. CDR3 length: 13 amino acids. Germline V gene data show CDR1 as SQVTM and CDR2 as ANQGSEA. CDR3: CSVEAERGETQYF. The CDR3, as DNA: TGCAGCGTTGAAGCGGAGCGGGGAGAGACCCAGTACTTC.

This clonotype showed up just a few times. The chain couples TRBV10-3 to TRBJ2-2; D remains unclear. Germline V gives CDR1 ENHRY, CDR2 SYGVKD. With 6 bases removed from V and 4 bases from J, the gap between germline ends came to 9 bases. The CDR3 has 13 amino acids. For the CDR3, the DNA is TGTGCCATCAGACCCGTTAGCACCGGGGAGCTGTTTTTT. Translated: CAIRPVSTGELFF.

The chain links TRBV5-3 to TRBJ2-3; 10 nucleotides align to TRBD2. TRBV5-3 is an ORF, and what it does is uncertain. With 7 bases clipped from V and 5 bases from J, the junction kept 7 bases outside the gene matches. This CDR3 has 14 amino acids. Here the CDR3 DNA reads TGTGCCAGACTCGCCAGCGGGGGGGAAGATACGCAGTATTTT. This encodes CARLASGGEDTQYF.

The chain uses TRBV20-1 and TRBJ1-5, with 7 bases matching TRBD1. The CDR3 totals 13 residues. Germline V gene data show CDR1 as DFQATT and CDR2 as SNEGSKA (reference sequence). After removal of 5 bases from V and 4 bases from J, the junction contained 5 bases not matched to a gene. Written as DNA, the CDR3 is TGCAGTGCTCAACAGGGGTCAAATCAGCCCCAGCATTTT. Translating it yields CSAQQGSNQPQHF.

This chain joins TRBV27 and TRBJ1-5; D ambiguous. CDR3 length: 13 residues. V was shortened by 3 bases and J by 6 bases, with 9 bases between the two germline ends. CDR1 is MNHEY, CDR2 SMNVEV, per germline (reference sequence). CDR3 protein: CASSFRGFQPQHF. The CDR3 region has the DNA TGTGCCAGCAGTTTTCGGGGTTTTCAGCCCCAGCATTTT.

Written as DNA, the CDR3 is TGTGCCAGCGGTACAGACAGGGGGCACGATGAAAAACTGTTTTTT. Translation: CASGTDRGHDEKLFF. V usage is TRBV27 and J usage is TRBJ1-4, with 10 bases fitting TRBD1. The CDR3 is 15 residues long. Germline V gives CDR1 MNHEY, CDR2 SMNVEV (reference sequence). The V segment lost 8 bases and the J segment 6 bases; nucleotides outside the gene matches: 9.

The rearrangement links TRBV15 to TRBJ1-6, with D maybe TRBD1 (5 bases). Trimming left V 0 bases short and J 4 bases short, with 19 bases between. Per the germline V gene, CDR1 is LNHNV and CDR2 is YYDKDF (reference sequence). The CDR3 sequence is 19 residues long. The CDR3 here is CATSRDTGVGSPYNSPLHF. DNA of the CDR3: TGTGCCACCAGCAGAGATACGGGGGTGGGCAGCCCTTATAATTCACCCCTCCACTTT.

Worth noting for this clonotype: Given a much more abundant clone one base away, this may be a read error. The V gene is TRBV4-2, the J gene TRBJ2-3, with no clear D. Germline V CDR1 and CDR2: LGHNA, YNFKEQ. This CDR3 is built from 14 residues. The V end was cut by 4 bases, the J end by 4 bases, with 12 bases between. The CDR3 DNA follows: TGTGCCAGCAGCCCTAGGCTACCCGCAGATACGCAGTATTTT. Translation gives CASSPRLPADTQYF.

V and J are TRBV7-3 and TRBJ2-6, with D hard to call. This CDR3 has 18 residues. V was trimmed by 2 bases and J by 2 bases, leaving 16 bases between them. The V gene's germline CDR1 is SGHTA and CDR2 FQGTGA. This chain's CDR3 is CASSLFPTTVTGANVLTF. Written as DNA, the CDR3 is TGTGCCAGCAGCTTATTCCCAACAACCGTGACTGGGGCCAACGTCCTGACTTTC. The full variable domain, its missing parts supplied by reference TRBV7-3 and TRBJ2-6, is GAGVSQTPSNKVTEKGKYVELRCDPISGHTALYWYRQSLGQGPEFLIYFQGTGAADDSGLPNDRFFAVRPEGSVSTLKIQRTERGDSAVYLCASSLFPTTVTGANVLTFGAGSRLTVL.

The sample holds a few counts of this clonotype. The chain carries TRBV6-6 and TRBJ2-3; no firm D call. The CDR3 totals 14 residues. The germline V gene has CDR1 MNHNY and CDR2 SVGAGI (reference sequence). Trimming took off 2 bases at V and 5 bases at J, with 11 bases between the two ends. CDR3 residues: CASSYPPGQDTQYF. CDR3 sequence (DNA): TGTGCCAGCAGTTACCCTCCGGGCCAAGATACGCAGTATTTT.

The table lists this clonotype with a few counts. The chain recombines TRBV5-6 with TRBJ2-4; the D gene is possibly TRBD2 (5 bases). This CDR3 spans 15 amino acids. Germline V lookup: CDR1 SGHDT, CDR2 YYEEEE. V lost 3 bases to trimming and J lost 0 bases, with 10 bases between them. In nucleotides, the CDR3 is TGTGCCAGCAGCTCGTCCGGACTAGCCAAAAACATTCAGTACTTC. Protein product: CASSSSGLAKNIQYF.

This clonotype was recorded a few times. The rearrangement uses TRBV5-3 and TRBJ1-5; possible D gene TRBD1, 5 bases. TRBV5-3 is an open reading frame whose function is uncertain. V was clipped by 0 bases and J by 9 bases, with 10 bases between them. CDR3 length: 13 residues. CDR3 nucleotides: TGTGCCAGAAGCTTGGGACAGATTGCGCCCCAGCATTTT. Translation: CARSLGQIAPQHF.

By proportion, this clonotype is medium-sized. This chain links TRBV6-5 with TRBJ2-7; D gene unclear. This CDR3 has 16 amino acids. Germline V lookup: CDR1 MNHEY, CDR2 SVGAGI. V was clipped by 0 bases and J by 1 base, with 13 bases between them. CDR3 loop: CASSYSGHVESYEQYF. The CDR3 region has the DNA TGTGCCAGCAGTTACTCGGGCCACGTGGAGTCCTACGAGCAGTACTTC.

The chain joins TRBV7-6 to TRBJ2-1, with 7 bases lining up with TRBD1. CDR1 is SGHVS and CDR2 is FNYEAQ in the germline V gene. Unmatched junction bases numbered 13, after V lost 8 bases and J lost 0 bases. This CDR3 has 17 amino acids. The DNA for the CDR3 is TGTGCCAGCCCCACTCCGGGACAGAGGCGCTCCTACAATGAGCAGTTCTTC. Its translation: CASPTPGQRRSYNEQFF.

Remarks on this clonotype: A read error is possible here, since a much larger clone lies one base away. The conserved phenylalanine or tryptophan normally closing the CDR3 is absent here, so this likely arose from a read error. The genes are TRBV15 and TRBJ2-5; 7 nucleotides match TRBD1. Trimming cost V 6 bases and J 3 bases; bases outside gene matches: 4. The CDR3 extends over 13 amino acids. Germline V gene lookup returns CDR1 LNHNV and CDR2 YYDKDF (reference sequence). CDR3 residues: CATRPGTEETQYY. In DNA form, the CDR3 reads TGTGCCACCAGACCCGGGACAGAAGAGACCCAGTACTAC.

Only a few counts were recorded for this clonotype. The DNA of the CDR3 is TGTGCCAGCAGTCCGGGGACAGCGACCTACGAGCAGTACTTC. This codes for CASSPGTATYEQYF. The V call is TRBV12-3 or TRBV12-4, the J call TRBJ2-7, with 7 positions matching TRBD1. Trimming at V came to 5 bases and at J to 2 bases, leaving 6 bases not matched to a gene. This CDR3 spans 14 amino acids.

DNA for the CDR3: TGTGCCAGCAGCCTACAGGGACTGAGAGATACGCAGTATTTT. Its translation is CASSLQGLRDTQYF. J is TRBJ2-3 and V is TRBV7-6; D may match TRBD1 or TRBD2 (6 bases each). V lost 5 bases and J 5 bases, leaving 14 bases between the germline ends. Germline CDR1 SGHVS, CDR2 FNYEAQ. The CDR3 extends over 14 amino acids.

The CDR3 region has the DNA TGTGCCAGTACCCGGGACAGGGGCTACACCGGGGAGCTGTTTTTT. Protein sequence: CASTRDRGYTGELFF. This chain links TRBV19 with TRBJ2-2; 10 nucleotides line up with TRBD1. V gave up 7 bases and J gave up 3 bases; unmatched junction bases: 5. This CDR3 region has 15 residues. CDR1 and CDR2 from the germline V gene are LNHDA and SQIVND (reference sequence). Using reference TRBV19 and TRBJ2-2 for the parts outside the CDR3, the full variable domain is DGGITQSPKYLFRKEGQNVTLSCEQNLNHDAMYWYRQDPGQGLRLIYYSQIVNDFQKGDIAEGYSVSREKKESFPLTVTSAQKNPTAFYLCASTRDRGYTGELFFGEGSRLTVL.